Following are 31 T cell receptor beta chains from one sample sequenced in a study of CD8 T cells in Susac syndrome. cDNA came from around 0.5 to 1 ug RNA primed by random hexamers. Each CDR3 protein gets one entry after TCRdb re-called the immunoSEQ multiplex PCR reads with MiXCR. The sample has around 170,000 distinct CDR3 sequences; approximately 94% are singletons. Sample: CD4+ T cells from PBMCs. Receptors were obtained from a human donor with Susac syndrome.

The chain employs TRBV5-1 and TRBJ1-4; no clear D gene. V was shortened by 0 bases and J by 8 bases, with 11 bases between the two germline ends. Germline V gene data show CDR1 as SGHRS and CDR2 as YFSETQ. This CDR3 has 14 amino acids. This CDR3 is CASSLGPRGEKLFF. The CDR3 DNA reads TGCGCCAGCAGCTTGGGGCCGCGAGGGGAAAAACTGTTTTTT.

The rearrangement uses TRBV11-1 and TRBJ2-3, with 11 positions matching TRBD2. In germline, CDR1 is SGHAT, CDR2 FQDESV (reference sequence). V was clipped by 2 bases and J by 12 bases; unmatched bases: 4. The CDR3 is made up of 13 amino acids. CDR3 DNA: TGTGCCAGCAGCTTATCGACTAGCGGGGTTCAGTATTTT. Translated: CASSLSTSGVQYF.

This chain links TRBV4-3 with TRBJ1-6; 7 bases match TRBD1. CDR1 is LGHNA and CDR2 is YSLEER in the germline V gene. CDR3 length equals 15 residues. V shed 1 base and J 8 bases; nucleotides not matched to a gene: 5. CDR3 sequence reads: CASSQGQGTDSPLHF. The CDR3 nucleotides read TGCGCCAGCAGCCAAGGACAGGGCACGGATTCACCCCTCCACTTT.

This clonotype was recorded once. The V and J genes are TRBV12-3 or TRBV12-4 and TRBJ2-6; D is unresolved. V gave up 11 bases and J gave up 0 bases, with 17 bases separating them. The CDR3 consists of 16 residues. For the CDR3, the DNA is TGTGCCTCCCCGGTCGGACGGCACTCTGGGGCCAACGTCCTGACTTTC. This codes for CASPVGRHSGANVLTF.

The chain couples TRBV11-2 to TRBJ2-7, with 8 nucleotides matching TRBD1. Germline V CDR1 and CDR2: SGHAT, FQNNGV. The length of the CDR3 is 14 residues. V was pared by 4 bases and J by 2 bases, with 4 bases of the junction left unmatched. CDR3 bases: TGTGCCAGCAGCTCCGGGACAGGTCCCTACGAGCAGTACTTC. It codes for CASSSGTGPYEQYF. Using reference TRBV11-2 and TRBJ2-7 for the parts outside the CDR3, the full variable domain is EAGVAQSPRYKIIEKRQSVAFWCNPISGHATLYWYQQILGQGPKLLIQFQNNGVVDDSQLPKDRFSAERLKGVDSTLKIQPAKLEDSAVYLCASSSGTGPYEQYFGPGTRLTVT.

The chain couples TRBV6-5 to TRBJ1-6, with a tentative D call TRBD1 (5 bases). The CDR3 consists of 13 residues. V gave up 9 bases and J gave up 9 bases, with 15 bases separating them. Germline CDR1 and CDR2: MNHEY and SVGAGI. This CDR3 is CASSRDGLSPLHF. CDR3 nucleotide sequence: TGTGCCAGTTCCCGGGACGGACTTTCACCCCTCCACTTT.

The CDR3 protein is CASKAGGNIQYF. CDR3 sequence (DNA): TGTGCCAGCAAAGCGGGGGGGAACATTCAGTACTTC. The rearrangement links TRBV6-1 to TRBJ2-4, with 10 bases aligning to TRBD2. The CDR3 is made up of 12 amino acids. Germline-derived CDR1 and CDR2 are MNHNS and SASEGT. Trimming took 7 bases from V and 7 from J; bases not matched to a gene: 1.

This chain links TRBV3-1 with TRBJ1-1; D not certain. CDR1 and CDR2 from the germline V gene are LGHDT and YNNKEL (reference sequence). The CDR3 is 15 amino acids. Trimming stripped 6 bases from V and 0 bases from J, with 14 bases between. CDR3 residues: CASSSTTLMNTEAFF. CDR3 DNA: TGTGCCAGCAGTTCCACAACACTCATGAACACTGAAGCTTTCTTT.

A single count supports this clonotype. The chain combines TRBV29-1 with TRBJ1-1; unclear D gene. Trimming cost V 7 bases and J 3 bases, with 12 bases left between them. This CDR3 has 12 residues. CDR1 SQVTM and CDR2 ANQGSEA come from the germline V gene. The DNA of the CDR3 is TGCAGCGCCGCTGACGGTTACACTGAAGCTTTCTTT. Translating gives CSAADGYTEAFF.

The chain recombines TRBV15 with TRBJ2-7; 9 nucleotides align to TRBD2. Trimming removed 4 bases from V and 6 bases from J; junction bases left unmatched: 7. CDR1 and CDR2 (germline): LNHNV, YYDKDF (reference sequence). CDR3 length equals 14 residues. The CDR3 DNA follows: TGTGCCACCAGCATTTCTAGCGGGGCTTCCGAGCAGTACTTC. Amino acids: CATSISSGASEQYF.

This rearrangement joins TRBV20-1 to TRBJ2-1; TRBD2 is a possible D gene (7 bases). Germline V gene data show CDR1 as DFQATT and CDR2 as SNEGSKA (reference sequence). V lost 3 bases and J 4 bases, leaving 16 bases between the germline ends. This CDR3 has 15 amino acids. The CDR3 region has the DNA TGCAGTGCTAGCGGGGGGCCCGGGAGTTACAATGAGCAGTTCTTC. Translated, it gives CSASGGPGSYNEQFF.

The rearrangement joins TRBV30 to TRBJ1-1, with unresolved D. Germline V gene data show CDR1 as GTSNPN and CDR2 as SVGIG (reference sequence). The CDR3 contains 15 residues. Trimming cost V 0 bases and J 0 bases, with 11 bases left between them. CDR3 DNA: TGTGCCTGGAGTGTAAGTCCCGGATTGAACACTGAAGCTTTCTTT. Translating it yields CAWSVSPGLNTEAFF.

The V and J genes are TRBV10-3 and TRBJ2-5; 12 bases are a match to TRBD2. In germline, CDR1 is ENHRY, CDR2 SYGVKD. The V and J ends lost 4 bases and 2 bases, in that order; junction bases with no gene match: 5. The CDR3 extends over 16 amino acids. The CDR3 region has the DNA TGTGCCATCAGTGGACTAGCGGGGGCCCCACAAGAGACCCAGTACTTC. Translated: CAISGLAGAPQETQYF.

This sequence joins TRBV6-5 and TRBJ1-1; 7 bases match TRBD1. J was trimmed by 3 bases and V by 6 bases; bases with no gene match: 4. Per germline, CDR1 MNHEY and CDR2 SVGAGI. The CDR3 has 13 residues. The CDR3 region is CASRRGLDTEAFF. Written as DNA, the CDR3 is TGTGCCAGCAGGAGGGGGCTGGACACTGAAGCTTTCTTT.

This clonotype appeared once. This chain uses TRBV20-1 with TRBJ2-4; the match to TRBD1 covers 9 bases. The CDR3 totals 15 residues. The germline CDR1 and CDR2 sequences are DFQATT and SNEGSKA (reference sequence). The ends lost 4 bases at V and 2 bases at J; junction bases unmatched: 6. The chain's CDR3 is CSATPGQGTKNIQYF. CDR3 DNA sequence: TGCAGTGCTACTCCGGGACAGGGAACCAAAAACATTCAGTACTTC.

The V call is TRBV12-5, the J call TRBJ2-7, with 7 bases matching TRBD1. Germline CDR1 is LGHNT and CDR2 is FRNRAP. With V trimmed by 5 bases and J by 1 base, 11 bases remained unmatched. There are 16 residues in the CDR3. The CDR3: CASGPSRDRFSYEQYF. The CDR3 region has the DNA TGTGCTAGTGGTCCCAGCAGGGACAGATTTTCCTACGAGCAGTACTTC.

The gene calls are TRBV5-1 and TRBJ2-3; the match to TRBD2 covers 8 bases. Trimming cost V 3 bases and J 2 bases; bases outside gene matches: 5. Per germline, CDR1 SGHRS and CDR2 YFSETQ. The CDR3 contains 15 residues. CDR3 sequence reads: CASSSAGALTDTQYF. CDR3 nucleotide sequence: TGCGCCAGCAGCTCAGCGGGGGCACTCACAGATACGCAGTATTTT. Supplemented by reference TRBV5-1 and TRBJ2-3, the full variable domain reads KAGVTQTPRYLIKTRGQQVTLSCSPISGHRSVSWYQQTPGQGLQFLFEYFSETQRNKGNFPGRFSGRQFSNSRSEMNVSTLELGDSALYLCASSSAGALTDTQYFGPGTRLTVL.

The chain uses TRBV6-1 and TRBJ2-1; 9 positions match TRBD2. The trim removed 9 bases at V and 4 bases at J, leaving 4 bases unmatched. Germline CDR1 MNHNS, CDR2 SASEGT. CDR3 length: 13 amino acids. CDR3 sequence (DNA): TGTGCCAGTCTAGCGGGACGTTACAATGAGCAGTTCTTC. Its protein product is CASLAGRYNEQFF.

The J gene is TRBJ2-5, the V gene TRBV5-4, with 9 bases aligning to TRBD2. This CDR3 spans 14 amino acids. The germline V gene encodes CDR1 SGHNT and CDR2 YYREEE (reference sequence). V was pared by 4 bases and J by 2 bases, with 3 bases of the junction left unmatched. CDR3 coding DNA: TGTGCCAGCAGCCTAGCGGGACCGCAAGAGACCCAGTACTTC. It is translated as CASSLAGPQETQYF.

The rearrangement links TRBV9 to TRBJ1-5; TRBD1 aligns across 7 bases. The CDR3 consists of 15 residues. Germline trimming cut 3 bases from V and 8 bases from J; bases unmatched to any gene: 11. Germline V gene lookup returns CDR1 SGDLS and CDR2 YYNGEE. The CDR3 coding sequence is TGTGCCAGCAGCGCCGCTGGACAGGTCGGCGAGCCCCAGCATTTT. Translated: CASSAAGQVGEPQHF. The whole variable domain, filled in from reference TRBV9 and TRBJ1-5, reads DSGVTQTPKHLITATGQRVTLRCSPRSGDLSVYWYQQSLDQGLQFLIQYYNGEERAKGNILERFSAQQFPDLHSELNLSSLELGDSALYFCASSAAGQVGEPQHFGDGTRLSIL.

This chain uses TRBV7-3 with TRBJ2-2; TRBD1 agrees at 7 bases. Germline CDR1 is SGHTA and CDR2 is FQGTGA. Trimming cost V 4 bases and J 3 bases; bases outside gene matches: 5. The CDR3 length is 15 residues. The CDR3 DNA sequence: TGTGCCAGCAGCTCACGCCAGGGGGACACCGGGGAGCTGTTTTTT. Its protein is CASSSRQGDTGELFF.

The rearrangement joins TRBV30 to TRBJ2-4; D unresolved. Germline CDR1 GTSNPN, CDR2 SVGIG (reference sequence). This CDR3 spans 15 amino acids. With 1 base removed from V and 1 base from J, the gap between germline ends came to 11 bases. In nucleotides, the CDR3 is TGTGCCTGGAGTGAGAGCCCTCGGGCCAAAAACATTCAGTACTTC. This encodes CAWSESPRAKNIQYF.

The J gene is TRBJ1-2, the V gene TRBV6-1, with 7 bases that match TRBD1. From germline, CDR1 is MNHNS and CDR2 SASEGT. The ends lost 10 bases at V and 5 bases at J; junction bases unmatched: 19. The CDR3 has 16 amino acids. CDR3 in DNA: TGTGCCATCAAAAAAATTGCCCGACAGGGCCTTTATGGCTACACCTTC. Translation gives CAIKKIARQGLYGYTF.

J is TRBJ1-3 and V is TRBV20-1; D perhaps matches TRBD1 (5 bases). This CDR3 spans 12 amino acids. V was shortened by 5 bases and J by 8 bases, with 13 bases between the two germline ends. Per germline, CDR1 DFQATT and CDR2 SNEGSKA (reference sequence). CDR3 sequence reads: CSARGRADTIYF. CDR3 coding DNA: TGCAGTGCTCGGGGGAGGGCAGACACCATATATTTT.

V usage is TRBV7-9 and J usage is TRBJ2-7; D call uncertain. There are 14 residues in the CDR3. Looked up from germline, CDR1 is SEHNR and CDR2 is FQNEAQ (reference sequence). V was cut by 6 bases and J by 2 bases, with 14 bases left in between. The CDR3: CASRGSELAYEQYF. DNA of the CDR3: TGTGCCAGCAGGGGGTCAGAGTTGGCCTACGAGCAGTACTTC.

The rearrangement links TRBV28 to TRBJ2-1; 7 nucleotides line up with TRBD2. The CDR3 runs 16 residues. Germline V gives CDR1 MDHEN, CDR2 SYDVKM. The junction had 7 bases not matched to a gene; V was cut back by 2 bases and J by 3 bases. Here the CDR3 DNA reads TGTGCCAGCAGTTTAGGCTCGGCGGGGGTCTACAATGAGCAGTTCTTC. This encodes CASSLGSAGVYNEQFF.

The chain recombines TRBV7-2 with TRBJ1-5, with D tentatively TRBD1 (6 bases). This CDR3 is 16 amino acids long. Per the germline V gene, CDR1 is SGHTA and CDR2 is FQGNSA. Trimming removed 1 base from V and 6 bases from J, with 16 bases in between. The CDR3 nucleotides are TGTGCCAGCAGCTTAGGCCACAGGGCTCGTGGTCAGCCCCAGCATTTT. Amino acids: CASSLGHRARGQPQHF.

DNA of the CDR3: TGCGCCAGCAGTGGGGACGGATCCTATGGCTACACCTTC. Amino acid sequence: CASSGDGSYGYTF. The V gene is TRBV10-2, the J gene TRBJ1-2; possible D gene TRBD1, 5 bases. The CDR3 is 13 amino acids. Per germline, CDR1 WSHSY and CDR2 SAAADI. V lost 4 bases and J 4 bases, leaving 10 bases between the germline ends.

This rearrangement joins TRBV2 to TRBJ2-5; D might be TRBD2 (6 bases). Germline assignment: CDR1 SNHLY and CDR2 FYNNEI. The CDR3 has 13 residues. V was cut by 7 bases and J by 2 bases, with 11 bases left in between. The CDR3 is CASILREQETQYF. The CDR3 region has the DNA TGTGCCAGCATCCTCCGGGAGCAAGAGACCCAGTACTTC.

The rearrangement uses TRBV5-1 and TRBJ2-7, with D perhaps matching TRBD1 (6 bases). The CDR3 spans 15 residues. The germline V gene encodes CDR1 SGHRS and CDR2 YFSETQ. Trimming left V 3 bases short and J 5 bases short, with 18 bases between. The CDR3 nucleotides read TGCGCCAGCAGCTCACCGGGCCTAGCAGGGGACGAGCAGTACTTC. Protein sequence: CASSSPGLAGDEQYF.

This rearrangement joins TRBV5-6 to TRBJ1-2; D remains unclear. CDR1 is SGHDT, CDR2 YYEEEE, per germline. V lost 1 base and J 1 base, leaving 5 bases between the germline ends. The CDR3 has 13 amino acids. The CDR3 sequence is CASSLNSNYGYTF. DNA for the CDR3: TGTGCCAGCAGCTTGAACAGTAACTATGGCTACACCTTC.